This T cell receptor (beta chain) was obtained from a study of beta chain features in type 1 diabetes. Germline V gene lookup returns CDR1 SGHTA and CDR2 FQGNSA. V lost 3 bases, J lost 4 bases, and 3 bases stayed unmatched. This CDR3 comprises 13 residues. Expressed TCRB transcripts were sequenced after all isolated RNA was converted to cDNA. This table comes from immunoSEQ multiplex PCR, and its TCRdb copy is limited to in-frame clones, with some not included. The sample carries about 620,000 clones, around 16% recorded once. Concerning this clone: Other DNA sequences in the same sample also yield this CDR3.

Per donor, one heparinised blood draw averaged roughly 110 mL. Via CD45RO/CCR7/CD25/CD127/CD95/CD27, cells of the CD4+ naive, central memory, regulatory and stem cell-like memory subsets were sorted. This TCR derives from a man in his late teens or twenties in good health. Sequencing was performed on naive CD4+ T cells from blood. The V call is TRBV7-2, the J call TRBJ2-7; 7 bases line up with TRBD1. This CDR3 is CASSFTGVYEQYF. CDR3 in DNA: TGTGCCAGCAGCTTTACAGGGGTTTACGAGCAGTACTTC.